This is a list of T cell receptor beta chains from one sample in a study of T cell responses to AZD1222 COVID-19 vaccine. TCRdb's copy holds only in-frame clones and misses some; the assay was immunoSEQ multiplex PCR. The table shows approximately 140,000 clones, with about 90% occurring only once. The sequenced sample was peripheral blood, obtained 28 days after the second AZD1222 dose. The receptors were sampled from an adult who received the AZD1222 COVID-19 vaccine. Both conserved end residues are part of each CDR3. A D gene is named only where the DNA matches it firmly. Clone size is not always given. Where it is, it says once, few, many or a class for expanded clones.

abundance,len,v_gene,d_gene,j_gene,CDR3nt,CDR3aa
-,11,TRBV29-1,-,TRBJ1-1,TGCAGCGGGACAGAGAACACTGAAGCTTTCTTT,CSGTENTEAFF
-,12,TRBV25-1,-,TRBJ2-7,TGTGCCAGCAGTGAATTCCCCTACGAGCAGTACTTC,CASSEFPYEQYF
-,11,TRBV2,-,TRBJ2-5,TGTGCCAGCAGTGTTCGAGAGACCCAGTACTTC,CASSVRETQYF
-,14,TRBV7-8,-,TRBJ1-1,TGTGCCAGCAGCTTAGTGGCAGGGGACGCCCTTTGTTTCTTT,CASSLVAGDALCFF
-,14,TRBV6-4,TRBD1,TRBJ1-6,TGTGCCAGCGCGTTGACAGGGACAAATTCACCCCTCCACTTT,CASALTGTNSPLHF
-,14,TRBV6-5,-,TRBJ2-7,TGTGCCAGCAGCCTTGGGGACGGTTCCTACGAGCAGTACTTC,CASSLGDGSYEQYF
-,14,TRBV6-5,-,TRBJ1-1,TGTGCCAGCAGCCAACAGGGTCTGAACACTGAAGCTTTCTTT,CASSQQGLNTEAFF
-,14,TRBV19,-,TRBJ1-5,TGTGCCAGTAGTATGGTGGGACCGGGTCAGCCCCAGCATTTT,CASSMVGPGQPQHF
-,14,TRBV9,-,TRBJ2-1,TGTGCCAGCAGCGTAGTAGTCCAGTCCCATGAGCAGTTCTTC,CASSVVVQSHEQFF
-,16,TRBV19,TRBD1,TRBJ2-3,TGTGCCAGTAGCCCCGGGACAGTAGCCCGCACAGATACGCAGTATTTT,CASSPGTVARTDTQYF
-,16,TRBV28,TRBD1,TRBJ1-2,TGTGCCAGCAGTTTAAGACAGGGTCTAATATTCTATGGCTACACCTTC,CASSLRQGLIFYGYTF
once,15,TRBV27,-,TRBJ2-5,TGTGCCAGCAGTCCCCTGGCGGGGAACGCGGAGACCCAGTACTTC,CASSPLAGNAETQYF
-,13,TRBV7-7,-,TRBJ1-1,TGTGCTAGCAGCTCGACGGTGAACACTGAAGCTTTCTTT,CASSSTVNTEAFF
-,14,TRBV5-4,-,TRBJ2-4,TGTGCCAGCAGCCTTAGCGGAACCAAAAACATTCAGTACTTC,CASSLSGTKNIQYF
-,16,TRBV5-6,-,TRBJ1-2,TGTGCCAGCAGCTTAGTAAGGGGAATTGGGGACTATGGCTACACCTTC,CASSLVRGIGDYGYTF
few,13,TRBV30,-,TRBJ1-6,TGTGCCTGGAGTTTGGGGGGCAATTCACCCCTCCACTTT,CAWSLGGNSPLHF
-,13,TRBV6-5,-,TRBJ1-5,TGTGCCAGCAGAGCACAGGGCAATCAGCCCCAGCATTTT,CASRAQGNQPQHF
-,14,TRBV2,TRBD1,TRBJ1-3,TGTGCCAGCAGGGGGACAGGGTCGGGAAACACCATATATTTT,CASRGTGSGNTIYF
-,14,TRBV19,-,TRBJ1-1,TGTGCCAGTAGCCACGGAGGGGCGAACACTGAAGCTTTCTTT,CASSHGGANTEAFF
-,16,TRBV27,TRBD2,TRBJ2-7,TGTGCCAGCAGCTTAATAGCGGGAGTGGGGATGGGCGAGCAGTACTTC,CASSLIAGVGMGEQYF
-,14,TRBV24-1,-,TRBJ2-2,TGTGCCACAAGTCAGGGCGGGTCCGACGGGGAGCTGTTTTTT,CATSQGGSDGELFF
-,13,TRBV7-9,-,TRBJ1-1,TGTGCCAGCAGCTTGTTTGCCGACACTGAAGCTTTCTTT,CASSLFADTEAFF
-,13,TRBV28,-,TRBJ1-1,TGTGCCAGCAGTTCCCGCAGGGCTCCGGAAGCTTTCTTT,CASSSRRAPEAFF
-,15,TRBV5-1,TRBD1,TRBJ2-1,TGCGCCAGCAGCCGACGACAGGGGGCAGGTAATGAGCAGTTCTTC,CASSRRQGAGNEQFF
-,15,TRBV7-8,-,TRBJ2-3,TGTGCCAGCAGCCCAGGGTGGTCGCGGTCAGATACGCAGTATTTT,CASSPGWSRSDTQYF
few,13,TRBV7-2,-,TRBJ2-2,TGTGCCAGCAGCTTAGCCCCTCCCGGGGAGCTGTTTTTT,CASSLAPPGELFF
-,16,TRBV7-9,TRBD2,TRBJ2-1,TGTGCCAGCAGCCCCCGACTAGCGGGAGGGTCCGATGAGCAGTTCTTC,CASSPRLAGGSDEQFF
-,17,TRBV5-1,TRBD1,TRBJ1-1,TGCGCCAGCAGCTTGGACCCCTCGGGACAGGGAGACACTGAAGCTTTCTTT,CASSLDPSGQGDTEAFF
-,16,TRBV27,-,TRBJ1-2,TGTGCCAGCAGTTCACACCGAGACGACAGTGACTATGGCTACACCTTC,CASSSHRDDSDYGYTF
-,12,TRBV6-5,-,TRBJ1-1,TGTGCCAGCAGCCCAGGGAACACTGAAGCTTTCTTT,CASSPGNTEAFF
-,15,TRBV4-1,-,TRBJ2-6,TGCGCCAGCAGCGGGGGGTCCTCTGGGGCCAACGTCCTGACTTTC,CASSGGSSGANVLTF
-,15,TRBV7-3,-,TRBJ2-3,TGTGCCAGCAGCTTAATAGGGGTCGGCACAGATACGCAGTATTTT,CASSLIGVGTDTQYF
-,17,TRBV28,TRBD2,TRBJ2-5,TGTGCCAGCAGTTTACGGGTAGCGGGGGGGCACTCGGAGACCCAGTACTTC,CASSLRVAGGHSETQYF
-,12,TRBV12-3/TRBV12-4,-,TRBJ1-2,TGTGCCAGCAGTTTCACCAGTTATGGCTACACCTTC,CASSFTSYGYTF
once,16,TRBV3-1/TRBV3-2,-,TRBJ1-6,TGTGCCAGCAGCCAGTCTTTACAGGGCTTAAGTTCACCCCTCCACTTT,CASSQSLQGLSSPLHF
-,14,TRBV3-1/TRBV3-2,TRBD1,TRBJ1-1,TGTGCCAGCAGCCAAGGACAGGGTACCTCGGAAGCTTTCTTT,CASSQGQGTSEAFF
-,14,TRBV19,-,TRBJ2-2,TGTGCCAGTAGTATTGGGTCGAACACCGGGGAGCTGTTTTTT,CASSIGSNTGELFF
-,16,TRBV10-3,-,TRBJ2-2,TGTGCCATCACCGCATCCGGGACTCCGAACACCGGGGAGCTGTTTTTT,CAITASGTPNTGELFF
-,15,TRBV18,TRBD1,TRBJ1-1,TGTGCCAGCTCAACCCGACAGGGCTTGGACACTGAAGCTTTCTTT,CASSTRQGLDTEAFF
-,13,TRBV4-1,-,TRBJ1-2,TGCGCCAGCAGCCGTTCCGAGGGTAGCGGCTACACCTTC,CASSRSEGSGYTF